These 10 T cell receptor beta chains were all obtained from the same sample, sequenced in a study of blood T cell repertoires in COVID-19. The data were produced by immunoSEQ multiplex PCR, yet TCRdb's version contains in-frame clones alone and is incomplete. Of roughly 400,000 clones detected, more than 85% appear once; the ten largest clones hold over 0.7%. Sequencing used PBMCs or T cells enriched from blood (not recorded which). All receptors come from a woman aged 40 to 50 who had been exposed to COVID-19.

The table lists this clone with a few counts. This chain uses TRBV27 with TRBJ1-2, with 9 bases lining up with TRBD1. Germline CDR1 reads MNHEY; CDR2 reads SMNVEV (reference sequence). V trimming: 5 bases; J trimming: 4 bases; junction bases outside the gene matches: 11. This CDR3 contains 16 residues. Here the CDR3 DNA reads TGTGCCAGCAGTACCCGGACAGGGGCCAATCTCTATGGCTACACCTTC. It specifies CASSTRTGANLYGYTF.

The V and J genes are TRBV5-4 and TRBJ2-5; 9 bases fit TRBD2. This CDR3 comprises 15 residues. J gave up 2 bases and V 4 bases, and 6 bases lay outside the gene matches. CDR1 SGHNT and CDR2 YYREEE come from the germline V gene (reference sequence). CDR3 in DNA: TGTGCCAGCAGCCTCAGACTAGCGGCTCAAGAGACCCAGTACTTC. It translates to CASSLRLAAQETQYF.

CDR3 coding DNA: TGTGCCAGCAGCCCCCAACAGGGCTTCAATCAGCCCCAGCATTTT. Translation: CASSPQQGFNQPQHF. The gene calls are TRBV3-1 (or the pseudogene TRBV3-2) and TRBJ1-5; a possible D gene is TRBD1 (6 bases). The CDR3 totals 15 residues. Germline V gene data show CDR1 as LGHDT and CDR2 as YNNKEL (reference sequence). The ends were cut back, 4 bases at V and 3 bases at J, with 13 bases in the middle.

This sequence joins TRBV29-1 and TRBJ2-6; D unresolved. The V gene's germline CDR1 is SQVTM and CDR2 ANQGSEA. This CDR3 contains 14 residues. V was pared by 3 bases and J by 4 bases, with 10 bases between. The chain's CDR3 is CSVDGSSGANVLTF. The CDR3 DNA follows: TGCAGCGTTGACGGTTCTTCCGGGGCCAACGTCCTGACTTTC.

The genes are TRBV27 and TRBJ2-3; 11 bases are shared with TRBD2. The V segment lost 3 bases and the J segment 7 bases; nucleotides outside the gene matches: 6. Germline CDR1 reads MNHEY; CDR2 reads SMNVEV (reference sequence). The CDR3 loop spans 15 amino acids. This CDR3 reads CASSFSGTSGYTQYF. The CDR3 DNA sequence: TGTGCCAGCAGTTTTTCCGGGACTAGCGGTTATACGCAGTATTTT.

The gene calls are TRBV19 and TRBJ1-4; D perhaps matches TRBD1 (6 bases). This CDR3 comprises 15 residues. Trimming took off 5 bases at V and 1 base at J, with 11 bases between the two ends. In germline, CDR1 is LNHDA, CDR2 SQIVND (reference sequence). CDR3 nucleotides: TGTGCCAGTAGTCCGCCGGGACAAACTAATGAAAAACTGTTTTTT. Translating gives CASSPPGQTNEKLFF.

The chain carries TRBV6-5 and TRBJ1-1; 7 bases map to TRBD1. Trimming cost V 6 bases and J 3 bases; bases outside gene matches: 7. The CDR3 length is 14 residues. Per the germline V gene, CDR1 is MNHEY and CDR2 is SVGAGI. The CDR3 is CASSVRGVYTEAFF. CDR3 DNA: TGTGCCAGCAGCGTCAGGGGGGTCTACACTGAAGCTTTCTTT.

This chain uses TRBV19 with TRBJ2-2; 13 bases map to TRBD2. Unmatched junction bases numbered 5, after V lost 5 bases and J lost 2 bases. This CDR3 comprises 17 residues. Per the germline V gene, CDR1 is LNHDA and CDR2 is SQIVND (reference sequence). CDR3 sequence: CASSLGTSGTNTGELFF. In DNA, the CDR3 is TGTGCCAGTAGTCTCGGGACTAGCGGGACAAACACCGGGGAGCTGTTTTTT. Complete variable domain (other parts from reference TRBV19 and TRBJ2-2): DGGITQSPKYLFRKEGQNVTLSCEQNLNHDAMYWYRQDPGQGLRLIYYSQIVNDFQKGDIAEGYSVSREKKESFPLTVTSAQKNPTAFYLCASSLGTSGTNTGELFFGEGSRLTVL.

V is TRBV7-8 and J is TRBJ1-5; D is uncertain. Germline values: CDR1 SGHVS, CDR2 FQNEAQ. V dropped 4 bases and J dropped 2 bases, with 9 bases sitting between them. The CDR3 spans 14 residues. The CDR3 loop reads CASSSAVGNQPQHF. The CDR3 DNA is TGTGCCAGCAGCTCCGCGGTGGGCAATCAGCCCCAGCATTTT.

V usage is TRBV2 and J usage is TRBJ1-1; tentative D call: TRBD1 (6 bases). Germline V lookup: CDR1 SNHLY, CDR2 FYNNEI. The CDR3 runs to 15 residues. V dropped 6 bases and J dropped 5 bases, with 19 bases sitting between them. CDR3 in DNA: TGTGCCAGCAGGAAGGAGGGGGGGGTTGGGACTGAAGCTTTCTTT. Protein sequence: CASRKEGGVGTEAFF.